Listed here are 17 T cell receptor beta chains from one sample, sequenced in a study of blood T cell repertoires in COVID-19. This table comes from immunoSEQ multiplex PCR, and its TCRdb copy is limited to in-frame clones, with some not included. The repertoire has 350,000 to 400,000 clones, roughly 90% of them found once; the top ten carry just over 0.85%. Sequencing was performed on PBMCs or T cells enriched from blood (not recorded which). The receptor set was obtained from a middle-aged woman who had been exposed to COVID-19.

The gene calls are TRBV14 and TRBJ1-3; no reliable D call. Trimming shortened V by 8 bases and J by 0 bases, and 5 bases separated the two germline ends. This CDR3 comprises 12 residues. CDR1 and CDR2 from the germline V gene are SGHDN and FVKESK. CDR3 coding DNA: TGTGCCAGCGCGATCTCTGGAAACACCATATATTTT. Protein: CASAISGNTIYF.

This chain joins TRBV5-1 and TRBJ1-6; 10 bases match TRBD1. CDR3 size: 18 residues. Unmatched junction bases numbered 5, after V lost 2 bases and J lost 0 bases. Germline V gene sequence: CDR1 SGHRS, CDR2 YFSETQ. The chain's CDR3 is CASSFSRTGGSYNSPLHF. CDR3 nucleotides: TGCGCCAGCAGCTTCTCCCGGACAGGGGGCTCCTATAATTCACCCCTCCACTTT.

The chain links TRBV5-1 to TRBJ2-1; D is undetermined. V gave up 1 base and J gave up 5 bases, with 4 bases separating them. CDR3 length: 12 residues. CDR1 and CDR2 from the germline V gene are SGHRS and YFSETQ. CDR3 sequence: CASSLSHNEQFF. DNA for the CDR3: TGCGCCAGCAGCTTGAGCCACAATGAGCAGTTCTTC.

The V call is TRBV12-5, the J call TRBJ1-2; D gene ambiguous. Germline loops: CDR1 LGHNT, CDR2 FRNRAP. V was clipped by 3 bases and J by 8 bases, with 19 bases between them. This CDR3 has 15 amino acids. In DNA form, the CDR3 reads TGTGCTAGTGGTTTTTACCCGGGCGGGGAGCAGGGCTACACCTTC. This encodes CASGFYPGGEQGYTF. The whole variable domain, filled in from reference TRBV12-5 and TRBJ1-2, reads DARVTQTPRHKVTEMGQEVTMRCQPILGHNTVFWYRQTMMQGLELLAYFRNRAPLDDSGMPKDRFSAEMPDATLATLKIQPSEPRDSAVYFCASGFYPGGEQGYTFGSGTRLTVV.

This sequence joins TRBV2 and TRBJ2-7; TRBD1 might be the D (5 bases). The germline V gene encodes CDR1 SNHLY and CDR2 FYNNEI. Trimming took 5 bases from V and 2 from J, leaving 13 bases between them. This CDR3 spans 14 amino acids. The CDR3 sequence is CASSRTTLAYEQYF. CDR3 DNA sequence: TGTGCCAGCAGTCGGACAACGCTTGCCTACGAGCAGTACTTC.

CDR3 in amino acids: CASSESGAGANVLTF. CDR3 nucleotide sequence: TGTGCCAGCAGTGAAAGTGGGGCCGGGGCCAACGTCCTGACTTTC. The genes are TRBV2 and TRBJ2-6; tentatively, D is TRBD1 (5 bases). V gave up 2 bases and J gave up 4 bases, with 9 bases separating them. The CDR3 is made up of 15 amino acids. Germline loops: CDR1 SNHLY, CDR2 FYNNEI. The whole variable domain, filled in from reference TRBV2 and TRBJ2-6, reads EPEVTQTPSHQVTQMGQEVILRCVPISNHLYFYWYRQILGQKVEFLVSFYNNEISEKSEIFDDQFSVERPDGSNFTLKIRSTKLEDSAMYFCASSESGAGANVLTFGAGSRLTVL.

This chain links TRBV7-9 with TRBJ1-1, with 9 positions matching TRBD1. The CDR3 runs 15 residues. V lost 4 bases and J lost 3; bases outside the gene matches: 6. Germline assignment: CDR1 SEHNR and CDR2 FQNEAQ (reference sequence). CDR3 sequence reads: CASSSSGQGHTEAFF. The CDR3 region has the DNA TGTGCCAGCAGCTCCTCCGGACAGGGGCACACTGAAGCTTTCTTT.

This clone was seen once. This rearrangement joins TRBV7-2 to TRBJ2-5; D unresolved. The CDR3 is 13 residues long. Per germline, CDR1 SGHTA and CDR2 FQGNSA. The germline V and J ends were trimmed by 5 bases and 4 bases, with 11 bases remaining between them. CDR3 sequence reads: CASSAGVSETQYF. The CDR3 DNA is TGTGCCAGCAGCGCCGGAGTGTCAGAGACCCAGTACTTC.

Only one count was recorded for this clone. The genes are TRBV19 and TRBJ1-2; 9 nucleotides line up with TRBD1. Trimming cost V 5 bases and J 4 bases; bases outside gene matches: 5. The CDR3 length is 14 residues. Per the germline V gene, CDR1 is LNHDA and CDR2 is SQIVND (reference sequence). CDR3 residues: CASSLTGGLYGYTF. The CDR3 DNA reads as TGTGCCAGTAGTTTGACAGGGGGACTCTATGGCTACACCTTC.

CDR3: CASSQTGTSGYNEQFF. The CDR3 coding sequence is TGTGCCAGCAGCCAGACCGGGACTAGCGGATACAATGAGCAGTTCTTC. The V and J genes are TRBV7-6 and TRBJ2-1, with TRBD2 identical over 11 bases. Germline lookup yields CDR1 SGHVS and CDR2 FNYEAQ. The ends lost 5 bases at V and 4 bases at J; junction bases unmatched: 7. This CDR3 region has 16 residues.

The V call is TRBV27, the J call TRBJ1-2; 9 nucleotides align to TRBD1. The CDR3 length is 15 residues. J gave up 4 bases and V 5 bases, and 8 bases lay outside the gene matches. Germline CDR1 reads MNHEY; CDR2 reads SMNVEV (reference sequence). The chain's CDR3 is CASSPRTGVIYGYTF. The CDR3 DNA reads TGTGCCAGCAGTCCCCGGACAGGGGTTATCTATGGCTACACCTTC.

This chain connects TRBV4-3 to TRBJ1-2, with D maybe TRBD1 (6 bases). Germline values: CDR1 LGHNA, CDR2 YSLEER. Trimming cost V 0 bases and J 7 bases, with 15 bases left between them. The CDR3 has 15 residues. The CDR3 protein is CASSQDSGARGGYTF. The DNA for the CDR3 is TGCGCCAGCAGCCAAGATTCAGGGGCTAGGGGTGGCTACACCTTC.

The CDR3 region is CASSPGGTRLRTQYF. The CDR3 nucleotides are TGTGCCAGCTCACCGGGGGGAACCAGGCTTAGGACCCAGTACTTC. This rearrangement joins TRBV18 to TRBJ2-5, with D possibly TRBD2 on 6 matching bases. The CDR3 is 15 amino acids. V lost 3 bases, J lost 7 bases, and 18 bases lay in between. Germline V CDR1 and CDR2: KGHSH, LQKENI. The full variable domain, in which reference TRBV18 and TRBJ2-5 provide the parts outside the CDR3, is NAGVMQNPRHLVRRRGQEARLRCSPMKGHSHVYWYRQLPEEGLKFMVYLQKENIIDESGMPKERFSAEFPKEGPSILRIQQVVRGDSAAYFCASSPGGTRLRTQYFGPGTRLLVL.

The genes are TRBV5-1 and TRBJ2-5, with D possibly being TRBD1 (6 bases). Trimming took off 3 bases at V and 5 bases at J, with 14 bases between the two ends. The CDR3 has 14 residues. The germline V gene has CDR1 SGHRS and CDR2 YFSETQ. CDR3 region: CASSSAGVGETQYF. The CDR3 DNA sequence: TGCGCCAGCAGCTCGGCAGGGGTGGGGGAGACCCAGTACTTC.

This clone was seen just once. This chain uses TRBV9 with TRBJ1-3; possibly TRBD1 for D (5 bases). Germline CDR1 is SGDLS and CDR2 is YYNGEE. Trimming cost V 4 bases and J 2 bases, with 16 bases left between them. The CDR3 consists of 16 residues. For the CDR3, the DNA is TGTGCCAGCAGCCCACGTACCGGGGGTGCTGGAAACACCATATATTTT. Translating it yields CASSPRTGGAGNTIYF.

This chain uses TRBV19 with TRBJ2-1; D is uncertain. Germline V lookup: CDR1 LNHDA, CDR2 SQIVND (reference sequence). Trimming shortened V by 5 bases and J by 6 bases, and 8 bases separated the two germline ends. CDR3 length equals 12 residues. CDR3 in amino acids: CASSVPGNEQFF. The CDR3 DNA reads as TGTGCCAGTAGTGTCCCGGGCAATGAGCAGTTCTTC.

This chain links TRBV6-4 with TRBJ1-1; D not certain. The CDR3 covers 14 residues. In germline, CDR1 is MRHNA, CDR2 SNTAGT. V was cut by 6 bases and J by 0 bases, with 11 bases left in between. This CDR3 reads CASSPSSVNTEAFF. The CDR3 DNA sequence: TGTGCCAGCAGCCCTTCCTCCGTGAACACTGAAGCTTTCTTT.